A selection of T cell receptor beta chains follows, all from one sample in a study of somatic mutations in cytotoxic T cells in rheumatoid arthritis. Some clones are missing from TCRdb's copy, which holds only in-frame ones; the method was immunoSEQ multiplex PCR. The sample lists under 5,000 clones, more than 85% seen once, with 36% in the top ten. The material sequenced was CD8+ T cells sorted from blood. The receptors here all came from a woman aged 45-60 years with rheumatoid arthritis. Both conserved end residues are part of each CDR3. D genes are given only for firm matches. Size values are once, few and many counts, or a class for expanded clones, and some rows have none.

v_gene: TRBV9
j_gene: TRBJ2-7
d_gene: .
abundance: .
CDR3aa: CASSVDRAREQYF
CDR3nt: TGTGCCAGCAGCGTAGACAGGGCGCGGGAGCAGTACTTC

v_gene: TRBV30
j_gene: TRBJ1-5
d_gene: .
abundance: .
CDR3aa: CAWSVPGWPNQPQHF
CDR3nt: TGTGCCTGGAGTGTACCAGGGTGGCCCAATCAGCCCCAGCATTTT

v_gene: TRBV14
j_gene: TRBJ1-6
d_gene: .
abundance: .
CDR3aa: CASSQELGGDYSPLHF
CDR3nt: TGTGCCAGCAGCCAAGAGTTAGGGGGGGATTATTCACCCCTCCACTTT

v_gene: TRBV7-2
j_gene: TRBJ2-7
d_gene: .
abundance: .
CDR3aa: CASSLGGGLAYEQYF
CDR3nt: TGTGCCAGCAGCTTAGGGGGGGGGCTTGCCTACGAGCAGTACTTC

v_gene: TRBV2
j_gene: TRBJ2-7
d_gene: .
abundance: .
CDR3aa: CASSDPREQYF
CDR3nt: TGTGCCAGCAGTGACCCGCGGGAGCAGTACTTC

v_gene: TRBV7-8
j_gene: TRBJ1-5
d_gene: .
abundance: .
CDR3aa: CASSLVGGAPYQPQHF
CDR3nt: TGTGCCAGCAGCTTAGTGGGGGGGGCCCCTTATCAGCCCCAGCATTTT

v_gene: TRBV7-8
j_gene: TRBJ2-7
d_gene: .
abundance: .
CDR3aa: CASSVTGYYEQYF
CDR3nt: TGTGCCAGCAGCGTAACAGGATACTACGAGCAGTACTTC

v_gene: TRBV19
j_gene: TRBJ2-7
d_gene: .
abundance: .
CDR3aa: CASSQVGQSSYEQYF
CDR3nt: TGTGCCAGTAGTCAGGTAGGACAGAGCTCCTACGAGCAGTACTTC

v_gene: TRBV5-5
j_gene: TRBJ2-7
d_gene: TRBD2
abundance: .
CDR3aa: CASSLLAGREQYF
CDR3nt: TGTGCCAGCAGCTTACTAGCGGGGCGCGAGCAGTACTTC

v_gene: TRBV29-1
j_gene: TRBJ2-1
d_gene: .
abundance: .
CDR3aa: CSVDLNEQFF
CDR3nt: TGCAGCGTTGATCTGAATGAGCAGTTCTTC

v_gene: TRBV2
j_gene: TRBJ2-7
d_gene: .
abundance: few
CDR3aa: CASSLVLYEQYF
CDR3nt: TGTGCCAGCAGTCTCGTACTATACGAGCAGTACTTC

v_gene: TRBV2
j_gene: TRBJ2-4
d_gene: .
abundance: .
CDR3aa: CAALSEGTETLAKNIQYF
CDR3nt: TGTGCCGCCCTTTCCGAGGGGACTGAGACTCTAGCCAAAAACATTCAGTACTTC

v_gene: TRBV2
j_gene: TRBJ2-7
d_gene: TRBD1
abundance: .
CDR3aa: CASSEAMAGGGEQYF
CDR3nt: TGTGCCAGCAGTGAAGCGATGGCAGGGGGCGGCGAGCAGTACTTC

v_gene: TRBV11-2
j_gene: TRBJ1-4
d_gene: .
abundance: once
CDR3aa: CASSFSRGEYNEKLFF
CDR3nt: TGTGCCAGCAGCTTTTCCCGGGGGGAATATAATGAAAAACTGTTTTTT

v_gene: TRBV19
j_gene: TRBJ2-2
d_gene: .
abundance: few
CDR3aa: CAGGGENTGELFF
CDR3nt: TGTGCCGGCGGGGGCGAGAACACCGGGGAGCTGTTTTTT

v_gene: TRBV27
j_gene: TRBJ2-2
d_gene: TRBD1
abundance: .
CDR3aa: CASSLLRGLGSAGELFF
CDR3nt: TGTGCCAGCAGTTTATTAAGGGGGCTAGGCTCCGCCGGGGAGCTGTTTTTT

v_gene: TRBV7-3
j_gene: TRBJ2-1
d_gene: .
abundance: once
CDR3aa: CASSLGAYNEQFF
CDR3nt: TGTGCCAGCAGCTTAGGAGCGTACAATGAGCAGTTCTTC

v_gene: TRBV2
j_gene: TRBJ1-1
d_gene: TRBD1
abundance: .
CDR3aa: CAGSDIRGRNGGTEAFF
CDR3nt: TGTGCCGGCAGTGATATCAGGGGGCGAAATGGTGGCACTGAAGCTTTCTTT

v_gene: TRBV19
j_gene: TRBJ1-1
d_gene: .
abundance: .
CDR3aa: CATTAGARAEAFF
CDR3nt: TGTGCCACCACCGCAGGGGCGCGCGCGGAAGCTTTCTTT

v_gene: TRBV6-6
j_gene: TRBJ1-2
d_gene: .
abundance: .
CDR3aa: CASSGNNRGYTF
CDR3nt: TGTGCCAGCAGCGGGAACAACCGAGGCTACACCTTC

v_gene: TRBV4-1
j_gene: TRBJ1-3
d_gene: .
abundance: .
CDR3aa: CASSLTVSGNTIYF
CDR3nt: TGCGCCAGCAGCCTTACAGTCTCTGGAAACACCATATATTTT

v_gene: TRBV6-1
j_gene: TRBJ2-2
d_gene: TRBD2
abundance: once
CDR3aa: CASSGLAGGPGELFF
CDR3nt: TGTGCCAGCAGTGGACTAGCGGGGGGGCCCGGGGAGCTGTTTTTT

v_gene: TRBV7-3
j_gene: TRBJ2-3
d_gene: TRBD1
abundance: .
CDR3aa: CASSESTGDTDTQYF
CDR3nt: TGTGCCAGCAGCGAATCGACAGGGGACACAGATACGCAGTATTTT

v_gene: TRBV6-6
j_gene: TRBJ1-1
d_gene: .
abundance: .
CDR3aa: CASSMDSPEAEAFF
CDR3nt: TGTGCCAGCAGTATGGACAGTCCCGAGGCTGAAGCTTTCTTT

v_gene: TRBV4-1
j_gene: TRBJ2-3
d_gene: TRBD2
abundance: once
CDR3aa: CASSHPGGGSTDTQYF
CDR3nt: TGCGCCAGCAGCCATCCGGGGGGGGGTAGCACAGATACGCAGTATTTT

v_gene: TRBV4-1
j_gene: TRBJ2-3
d_gene: .
abundance: .
CDR3aa: CASSRGASEDTQYF
CDR3nt: TGCGCCAGCAGCCGCGGGGCTTCCGAAGATACGCAGTATTTT

v_gene: TRBV30
j_gene: TRBJ1-1
d_gene: .
abundance: .
CDR3aa: CAWLVGRDYLNTEAFF
CDR3nt: TGTGCCTGGCTCGTCGGCAGGGACTATCTGAACACTGAAGCTTTCTTT

v_gene: TRBV4-1
j_gene: TRBJ2-1
d_gene: .
abundance: .
CDR3aa: CASSHPDRPNEQFF
CDR3nt: TGCGCCAGCAGCCACCCGGACAGACCCAATGAGCAGTTCTTC

v_gene: TRBV29-1
j_gene: TRBJ2-5
d_gene: TRBD1
abundance: .
CDR3aa: CSVEAYRDREQETQYF
CDR3nt: TGCAGCGTTGAAGCTTACCGGGACAGGGAGCAAGAGACCCAGTACTTC

v_gene: TRBV6-5
j_gene: TRBJ1-2
d_gene: .
abundance: .
CDR3aa: CASSYQTNYGYTF
CDR3nt: TGTGCCAGCAGTTACCAAACTAACTATGGCTACACCTTC

v_gene: TRBV5-1
j_gene: TRBJ1-6
d_gene: .
abundance: .
CDR3aa: CASSLDMRSSYNSPLHF
CDR3nt: TGCGCCAGCAGCTTGGACATGCGGAGCTCCTATAATTCCCCCCTCCACTTT

v_gene: TRBV30
j_gene: TRBJ1-6
d_gene: .
abundance: .
CDR3aa: CAWSSTGMIYNSPLHF
CDR3nt: TGTGCCTGGAGTTCAACAGGGATGATCTATAATTCACCCCTCCACTTT

v_gene: TRBV6-1
j_gene: TRBJ1-3
d_gene: .
abundance: .
CDR3aa: CASSERLISGNTIYF
CDR3nt: TGTGCCAGCAGTGAAAGACTGATCTCTGGAAACACCATATATTTT

v_gene: TRBV6-6
j_gene: TRBJ2-7
d_gene: TRBD1
abundance: .
CDR3aa: CASMDRYYEQYF
CDR3nt: TGTGCCAGCATGGACAGGTATTACGAGCAGTACTTC

v_gene: TRBV5-4
j_gene: TRBJ1-1
d_gene: .
abundance: .
CDR3aa: CASSAFGGAYTEAFF
CDR3nt: TGTGCCAGCAGCGCCTTCGGGGGGGCGTACACTGAAGCTTTCTTT

v_gene: TRBV2
j_gene: TRBJ2-7
d_gene: TRBD1
abundance: .
CDR3aa: CASSPDRVGRTYEQYF
CDR3nt: TGTGCCAGCAGTCCAGACAGGGTCGGACGGACCTACGAGCAGTACTTC

v_gene: TRBV27
j_gene: TRBJ2-5
d_gene: TRBD2
abundance: few
CDR3aa: CASSLGTSQGKETQYF
CDR3nt: TGTGCCAGCAGTTTAGGGACTAGCCAAGGAAAAGAGACCCAGTACTTC

v_gene: TRBV5-1
j_gene: TRBJ1-6
d_gene: .
abundance: .
CDR3aa: CASSFRNSPLHF
CDR3nt: TGCGCCAGCAGCTTCCGGAATTCACCCCTCCACTTT

v_gene: TRBV6-5
j_gene: TRBJ1-5
d_gene: .
abundance: .
CDR3aa: CASSLGSNQPQHF
CDR3nt: TGTGCCAGCAGTCTCGGGAGCAATCAGCCCCAGCATTTT

v_gene: TRBV6-5
j_gene: TRBJ1-1
d_gene: TRBD1
abundance: .
CDR3aa: CASSYSRSGGTEAFF
CDR3nt: TGTGCCAGCAGTTACTCGAGGTCAGGGGGCACTGAAGCTTTCTTT

v_gene: TRBV27
j_gene: TRBJ1-6
d_gene: .
abundance: .
CDR3aa: CASSETDYNSPLHF
CDR3nt: TGTGCCAGCAGCGAGACTGATTATAATTCACCCCTCCACTTT

v_gene: TRBV10-2
j_gene: TRBJ2-3
d_gene: TRBD2
abundance: .
CDR3aa: CASSPTVLAGSRLRDTQYF
CDR3nt: TGCGCCAGCAGCCCTACGGTACTAGCGGGGTCTCGGCTTCGAGATACGCAGTATTTT

v_gene: TRBV7-9
j_gene: TRBJ2-1
d_gene: .
abundance: .
CDR3aa: CASSPPGSSYNEQFF
CDR3nt: TGTGCCAGCAGCCCCCCGGGGAGCTCCTACAATGAGCAGTTCTTC

v_gene: TRBV6-1
j_gene: TRBJ1-6
d_gene: TRBD1
abundance: once
CDR3aa: CASSDQGENSPLHF
CDR3nt: TGTGCCAGCAGTGATCAGGGGGAGAATTCACCCCTCCACTTT

v_gene: TRBV27
j_gene: TRBJ2-7
d_gene: TRBD1
abundance: .
CDR3aa: CASSTHRGQYF
CDR3nt: TGTGCCAGCAGTACCCACAGGGGGCAGTACTTC

v_gene: TRBV6-1
j_gene: TRBJ1-5
d_gene: TRBD1
abundance: .
CDR3aa: CASEPGTGYQPQHF
CDR3nt: TGTGCCAGCGAGCCCGGGACAGGCTATCAGCCCCAGCATTTT

v_gene: TRBV27
j_gene: TRBJ2-1
d_gene: .
abundance: .
CDR3aa: CASSYRDGNEQFF
CDR3nt: TGTGCCAGCAGTTACAGGGATGGGAATGAGCAGTTCTTC